This T cell receptor (beta chain) was identified during a study of blood T cell repertoires in COVID-19. Only in-frame clones appear in the TCRdb table, and some are missing; sequencing was by immunoSEQ multiplex PCR. Of around 300,000 clones in the sample, around 83% were seen once. This CDR3 has 15 amino acids. V lost 1 base, J lost 4 bases, and 7 bases stayed unmatched. Germline CDR1 and CDR2: SEHNR and FQNEAQ (reference sequence). The chain carries TRBV7-9 and TRBJ2-7; 7 bases match TRBD2. This receptor was obtained from a man aged 25 to 45 with active or convalescent COVID-19. The material sequenced was peripheral blood. This chain's CDR3 is CASSLGDSGAYEQYF. CDR3 nucleotides: TGTGCCAGCAGCTTAGGTGACAGCGGGGCATACGAGCAGTACTTC.